These 19 T cell receptor beta chains were all obtained from the same sample, sequenced in a study of beta chain features in type 1 diabetes. Regarding the study as a whole: For Type 1 diabetes patients, all four CD4+ subsets carried TCRB CDR3s that were moderately but significantly shorter.

Antigens of these TCRs are unknown. Sequencing targeted expressed TCRB transcripts, as all isolated RNA had been reverse transcribed. The repertoire was sequenced with immunoSEQ multiplex PCR; TCRdb's copy has only in-frame clones and lacks some. The data hold 600,000 to 750,000 clones, with approximately 13% observed a single time. The specimen was naive CD4+ T cells from blood. The receptors were sampled from a young man with type 1 diabetes.

The chain carries TRBV9 and TRBJ2-1; D is possibly TRBD2 (7 bases). The V gene lost 0 bases and the J gene lost 2 bases, with 9 bases spanning the gap. Germline V gives CDR1 SGDLS, CDR2 YYNGEE. The CDR3 is 15 residues long. The CDR3 region is CASSVEGGAYNEQFF. In DNA, the CDR3 is TGTGCCAGCAGCGTAGAAGGGGGGGCCTACAATGAGCAGTTCTTC.

The chain uses TRBV6-6 and TRBJ2-5; D is tentatively TRBD1 or TRBD2 (6 bases each). Trimming removed 2 bases at V and 5 bases at J, with 15 bases between. CDR1 is MNHNY, CDR2 SVGAGI, per germline (reference sequence). CDR3 length: 15 amino acids. The CDR3 nucleotides read TGTGCCAGCAGTTACATGCGGGGCCAGGGGGAGACCCAGTACTTC. As protein: CASSYMRGQGETQYF.

This chain uses TRBV6-5 with TRBJ1-1; D possibly corresponds to TRBD1 (5 bases). Germline CDR1 is MNHEY and CDR2 is SVGAGI. Trimming cost V 7 bases and J 1 base, with 10 bases left between them. The CDR3 runs 13 residues. The CDR3 spells CASTAGRNTEAFF. For the CDR3, the DNA is TGTGCCAGCACCGCGGGACGGAACACTGAAGCTTTCTTT.

This clone occurred a few times. The chain couples TRBV9 to TRBJ2-7, with a possible D match to TRBD2 (5 bases). This CDR3 has 13 residues. V lost 4 bases to trimming and J lost 6 bases, with 14 bases between them. The germline CDR1 and CDR2 sequences are SGDLS and YYNGEE. The CDR3 protein is CASSPRWGVEQYF. DNA for the CDR3: TGTGCCAGCAGCCCGAGATGGGGAGTCGAGCAGTACTTC.

This clone showed up just a few times. This chain joins TRBV7-3 and TRBJ2-5; D is undetermined. The germline V gene encodes CDR1 SGHTA and CDR2 FQGTGA. The CDR3 sequence is 13 residues long. The V end was cut by 2 bases, the J end by 8 bases, with 12 bases between. Here the CDR3 reads CASSLQQLETQYF. For the CDR3, the DNA is TGTGCCAGCAGCTTACAGCAGCTTGAAACCCAGTACTTC.

This clone has more than one count but fewer than ten. The rearrangement uses TRBV29-1 and TRBJ1-2; D call uncertain. Trimming took off 6 bases at V and 4 bases at J, with 15 bases between the two ends. This CDR3 is 13 amino acids long. Germline V gene lookup returns CDR1 SQVTM and CDR2 ANQGSEA. The CDR3 coding sequence is TGCAGCGTGACGACCCCTCCTATCTATGGCTACACCTTC. Encoded protein: CSVTTPPIYGYTF. Full variable domain (outside the CDR3, taken from reference TRBV29-1 and TRBJ1-2): SAVISQKPSRDICQRGTSLTIQCQVDSQVTMMFWYRQQPGQSLTLIATANQGSEATYESGFVIDKFPISRPNLTFSTLTVSNMSPEDSSIYLCSVTTPPIYGYTFGSGTRLTVV.

This rearrangement joins TRBV7-9 to TRBJ1-2; no clear D. Trimming took off 2 bases at V and 3 bases at J, with 19 bases between the two ends. Germline CDR1 and CDR2: SEHNR and FQNEAQ (reference sequence). The CDR3 is 17 residues long. CDR3 nucleotide sequence: TGTGCCAGCAGCTTATTACGAGATCGGGAGGCGGACTATGGCTACACCTTC. Residues: CASSLLRDREADYGYTF.

This clone was seen only a few times. The chain is built from TRBV18 and TRBJ1-5; TRBD1 matches at 7 bases. The CDR3 length is 14 residues. Germline CDR1 reads KGHSH; CDR2 reads LQKENI. The V segment lost 1 base and the J segment 4 bases; nucleotides outside the gene matches: 1. CDR3 amino acids: CASSPLQGNQPQHF. The CDR3 DNA follows: TGTGCCAGCTCACCACTACAGGGGAATCAGCCCCAGCATTTT. Supplemented by reference TRBV18 and TRBJ1-5, the full variable domain reads NAGVMQNPRHLVRRRGQEARLRCSPMKGHSHVYWYRQLPEEGLKFMVYLQKENIIDESGMPKERFSAEFPKEGPSILRIQQVVRGDSAAYFCASSPLQGNQPQHFGDGTRLSIL.

This clone has a handful of counts. The chain carries TRBV14 and TRBJ2-7; no firm D call. V lost 1 base and J 6 bases, leaving 13 bases between the germline ends. The germline gives CDR1 SGHDN, CDR2 FVKESK. The CDR3 is 14 residues long. The CDR3 nucleotides are TGTGCCAGCAGCCAAGGGATCAAAGGGTTCGAGCAGTACTTC. As protein: CASSQGIKGFEQYF. Using reference TRBV14 and TRBJ2-7 for the parts outside the CDR3, the full variable domain is EAGVTQFPSHSVIEKGQTVTLRCDPISGHDNLYWYRRVMGKEIKFLLHFVKESKQDESGMPNNRFLAERTGGTYSTLKVQPAELEDSGVYFCASSQGIKGFEQYFGPGTRLTVT.

This clone is a singleton in its sample. The chain links TRBV4-3 to TRBJ2-2; no clear D gene. CDR1 is LGHNA, CDR2 YSLEER, per germline. The V end lost 0 bases, the J end lost 5 bases, and 10 bases lay between the germline ends. The CDR3 extends over 15 amino acids. CDR3 DNA: TGCGCCAGCAGCCAAGATATCATAAGTACCGGGGAGCTGTTTTTT. Its translation: CASSQDIISTGELFF.

This clone has a handful of counts. The CDR3 here is CASRLTGGNSPLHF. DNA of the CDR3: TGTGCCAGCAGATTGACAGGGGGGAATTCACCCCTCCACTTT. The V call is TRBV7-9, the J call TRBJ1-6; 9 bases match TRBD1. J was trimmed by 7 bases and V by 6 bases; bases with no gene match: 4. CDR3 length: 14 residues. CDR1 and CDR2 from the germline V gene are SEHNR and FQNEAQ (reference sequence). Using reference TRBV7-9 and TRBJ1-6 for the parts outside the CDR3, the full variable domain is DTGVSQNPRHKITKRGQNVTFRCDPISEHNRLYWYRQTLGQGPEFLTYFQNEAQLEKSRLLSDRFSAERPKGSFSTLEIQRTEQGDSAMYLCASRLTGGNSPLHFGNGTRLTVT.

This clone showed up just a few times. The identical CDR3 is also encoded by other nucleotide sequences in the sample. Written as DNA, the CDR3 is TGCAGCGTCGACGGGGAGACCCAGTACTTC. It yields the protein CSVDGETQYF. The J gene is TRBJ2-5, the V gene TRBV29-1, with unresolved D. Looked up from germline, CDR1 is SQVTM and CDR2 is ANQGSEA. There are 10 residues in the CDR3. Between the trimmed V and J ends, which lost 6 bases and 5 bases, there was a span of 7 bases.

V gene TRBV4-2 combines with J gene TRBJ2-1, with 8 bases that match TRBD2. The V and J ends lost 5 bases and 3 bases, in that order; junction bases with no gene match: 9. Germline V CDR1 and CDR2: LGHNA, YNFKEQ. The CDR3 has 16 residues. This chain's CDR3 is CASSSSAGDLYNEQFF. The CDR3 DNA reads TGTGCCAGCAGCTCCTCAGCGGGGGACCTCTACAATGAGCAGTTCTTC.

This clone was seen more than once but under ten times. The chain uses TRBV7-2 and TRBJ2-3; possibly TRBD2 for D (5 bases). Per the germline V gene, CDR1 is SGHTA and CDR2 is FQGNSA. The CDR3 is made up of 12 amino acids. Trimming left V 8 bases short and J 2 bases short, with 8 bases between. The CDR3 region has the DNA TGTGCCAGCGAGGGCCTCACAGATACGCAGTATTTT. This translates into CASEGLTDTQYF.

This clone was seen more than once but under ten times. The rearrangement uses TRBV7-2 and TRBJ2-1; 9 nucleotides match TRBD2. Germline V gene sequence: CDR1 SGHTA, CDR2 FQGNSA. The CDR3 has 14 amino acids. Trimming took 2 bases from V and 8 from J; bases not matched to a gene: 4. The DNA for the CDR3 is TGTGCCAGCAGCTTATTGCTAGCGGGGCATGAGCAGTTCTTC. It codes for CASSLLLAGHEQFF.

Turning to this clone: The sample has other DNA sequences that encode this CDR3 too. The chain couples TRBV30 to TRBJ1-5; D is perhaps TRBD1 (5 bases). CDR3 length: 13 residues. Trimming left V 0 bases short and J 3 bases short, with 6 bases between. Germline V gene data show CDR1 as GTSNPN and CDR2 as SVGIG (reference sequence). The CDR3 region is CAWSVQVNQPQHF. The CDR3 DNA reads as TGTGCCTGGAGTGTACAGGTCAATCAGCCCCAGCATTTT.

CDR3 residues: CASSPSGGLTDTQYF. DNA of the CDR3: TGTGCCAGCAGCCCTAGCGGGGGGCTCACAGATACGCAGTATTTT. This chain uses TRBV5-5 with TRBJ2-3; TRBD2 agrees at 11 bases. The germline V gene has CDR1 SGHKS and CDR2 YYEKEE (reference sequence). This CDR3 region has 15 residues. V lost 4 bases to trimming and J lost 2 bases; unmatched junction nucleotides: 3.

The chain employs TRBV6-5 and TRBJ1-1; unclear D gene. The CDR3 loop spans 13 amino acids. In germline, CDR1 is MNHEY, CDR2 SVGAGI. The ends were cut back, 4 bases at V and 3 bases at J, with 9 bases in the middle. Here the CDR3 DNA reads TGTGCCAGCAGTTTCGGACCGGACACTGAAGCTTTCTTT. It yields the protein CASSFGPDTEAFF.

The rearrangement links TRBV30 to TRBJ2-7; D gene unclear. The CDR3 runs 14 residues. Trimming took 3 bases from V and 1 from J, leaving 13 bases between them. Germline V gene lookup returns CDR1 GTSNPN and CDR2 SVGIG (reference sequence). CDR3 nucleotide sequence: TGTGCCTGGAGGAGGCAGGATCTATCCTACGAGCAGTACTTC. Its protein product is CAWRRQDLSYEQYF.